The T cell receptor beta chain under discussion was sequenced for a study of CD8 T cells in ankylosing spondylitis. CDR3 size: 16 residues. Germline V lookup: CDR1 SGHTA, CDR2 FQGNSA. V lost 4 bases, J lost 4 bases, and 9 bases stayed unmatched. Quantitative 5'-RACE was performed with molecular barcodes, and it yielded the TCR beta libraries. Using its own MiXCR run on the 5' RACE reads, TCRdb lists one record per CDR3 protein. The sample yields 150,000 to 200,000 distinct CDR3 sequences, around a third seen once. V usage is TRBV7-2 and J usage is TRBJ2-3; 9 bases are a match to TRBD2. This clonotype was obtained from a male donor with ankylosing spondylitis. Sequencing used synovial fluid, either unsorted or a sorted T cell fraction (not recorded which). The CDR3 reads CASSSLAGASADTQYF. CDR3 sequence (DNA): TGTGCCAGCAGCTCATTAGCGGGAGCATCGGCAGATACGCAGTATTTT.